Presented here are 10 T cell receptor beta chains from one specimen sequenced in a study of blood T cell repertoires in COVID-19. Libraries were prepared by immunoSEQ multiplex PCR; TCRdb keeps only in-frame clonotypes and omits some of them. Of approximately 260,000 clones listed, approximately 79% were seen once; the top ten hold around 3.6%. Material for sequencing was peripheral blood. Source of these receptors: a woman aged 40 to 50 with active or convalescent COVID-19.

V gene TRBV7-9 combines with J gene TRBJ1-4; D perhaps matches TRBD1 (6 bases). The CDR3 is 13 residues long. V was trimmed by 4 bases and J by 5 bases, leaving 8 bases between them. CDR1 is SEHNR, CDR2 FQNEAQ, per germline (reference sequence). The CDR3 is CASSYDRNEKLFF. CDR3 DNA: TGTGCCAGCAGCTATGACAGGAATGAAAAACTGTTTTTT.

This clone was seen more than once but under ten times. The CDR3 loop reads CASSESPDSAPQYF. DNA of the CDR3: TGCGCCAGCAGTGAGTCCCCGGACAGCGCTCCACAGTACTTC. The genes are TRBV10-1 and TRBJ2-7, with D possibly matching TRBD1 (6 bases). Germline V gives CDR1 WNHNN, CDR2 SYGVQD (reference sequence). Trimming took off 0 bases at V and 10 bases at J, with 16 bases between the two ends. This CDR3 has 14 residues.

V and J are TRBV30 and TRBJ1-2, with D maybe TRBD1 (6 bases). CDR3 length: 12 amino acids. Germline-derived CDR1 and CDR2 are GTSNPN and SVGIG (reference sequence). V gave up 3 bases and J gave up 12 bases, with 17 bases separating them. CDR3 DNA sequence: TGTGCCTGGAGGAGGCACAGGGAGGGGAACACCTTC. Its protein product is CAWRRHREGNTF.

The chain carries TRBV3-1 (or the pseudogene TRBV3-2) and TRBJ2-2; tentative D call: TRBD1 (6 bases). Looked up from germline, CDR1 is LGHDT and CDR2 is YNNKEL (reference sequence). The CDR3 extends over 17 amino acids. V was pared by 4 bases and J by 0 bases, with 15 bases between. This chain's CDR3 is CASSPRGTPPNTGELFF. CDR3 in DNA: TGTGCCAGCAGCCCTAGGGGGACACCCCCGAACACCGGGGAGCTGTTTTTT.

Only one count was recorded for this clone. This chain links TRBV6-5 with TRBJ1-6; 9 nucleotides match TRBD1. Per the germline V gene, CDR1 is MNHEY and CDR2 is SVGAGI. The CDR3 is 14 residues long. The trim removed 7 bases at V and 9 bases at J, leaving 7 bases unmatched. The CDR3 DNA is TGTGCCAGCATGCGGGGACAGGGTCTTTCACCCCTCCACTTT. Its translation is CASMRGQGLSPLHF.

The genes are TRBV6-5 and TRBJ1-1; tentatively, D is TRBD1 (6 bases). CDR1 MNHEY and CDR2 SVGAGI come from the germline V gene. V lost 2 bases to trimming and J lost 6 bases, with 16 bases between them. The CDR3 length is 15 residues. The CDR3 here is CASSYLQGLDAEAFF. Written as DNA, the CDR3 is TGTGCCAGCAGTTACCTACAGGGTTTAGATGCTGAAGCTTTCTTT.

V gene TRBV30 combines with J gene TRBJ1-4; no reliable D call. Deletions cut 1 base from V and 6 bases from J, with 12 bases between. The CDR3 consists of 14 residues. Germline V CDR1 and CDR2: GTSNPN, SVGIG (reference sequence). The CDR3 DNA follows: TGTGCCTGGAGTGCTCGTGCGGCCCATGAAAAACTGTTTTTT. Encoded protein: CAWSARAAHEKLFF. Full variable domain (missing parts from reference TRBV30 and TRBJ1-4): SQTIHQWPATLVQPVGSPLSLECTVEGTSNPNLYWYRQAAGRGLQLLFYSVGIGQISSEVPQNLSASRPQDRQFILSSKKLLLSDSGFYLCAWSARAAHEKLFFGSGTQLSVL.

V and J are TRBV2 and TRBJ1-1; TRBD1 matches at 9 bases. CDR3 length equals 15 residues. V trimming: 7 bases; J trimming: 4 bases; junction bases outside the gene matches: 10. Looked up from germline, CDR1 is SNHLY and CDR2 is FYNNEI. CDR3: CASISRTGVSTEAFF. CDR3 DNA sequence: TGTGCCAGCATTAGCAGGACAGGGGTAAGCACTGAAGCTTTCTTT.

The rearrangement links TRBV29-1 to TRBJ1-4, with D possibly matching TRBD1 (5 bases). CDR3 length equals 15 residues. Germline V lookup: CDR1 SQVTM, CDR2 ANQGSEA. V shed 0 bases and J shed 8 bases, with 16 bases lying between them. The CDR3 DNA follows: TGCAGCGTTGAAGATCGGCAGGTCGGGGGGGAAAAACTGTTTTTT. Encoded protein: CSVEDRQVGGEKLFF.

The chain uses TRBV9 and TRBJ2-1, with a weak D call TRBD2 (5 bases). Germline loops: CDR1 SGDLS, CDR2 YYNGEE. The CDR3 is 14 amino acids. Trimming took 4 bases from V and 3 from J, leaving 11 bases between them. The CDR3 DNA is TGTGCCAGCAGCCTACGGGAACTCTACAATGAGCAGTTCTTC. Protein: CASSLRELYNEQFF.